The 20 T cell receptor beta chains presented below share a single source sample, sequenced in a study of blood T cell repertoires in COVID-19. Only in-frame clones appear in the TCRdb table, and some are missing; sequencing was by immunoSEQ multiplex PCR. The table shows around 78,000 clones, with more than 75% occurring only once. Material: peripheral blood. These receptors were taken from a woman aged 55-70 years with acute or convalescent COVID-19.

The chain recombines TRBV19 with TRBJ1-2, with D unresolved. Germline-derived CDR1 and CDR2 are LNHDA and SQIVND (reference sequence). The ends were cut back, 3 bases at V and 6 bases at J, with 14 bases in the middle. The CDR3 has 14 amino acids. CDR3 protein: CASSMTRSGNGYTF. The CDR3 nucleotides are TGTGCCAGTAGTATGACCCGCTCGGGAAATGGCTACACCTTC. Full variable domain (missing parts from reference TRBV19 and TRBJ1-2): DGGITQSPKYLFRKEGQNVTLSCEQNLNHDAMYWYRQDPGQGLRLIYYSQIVNDFQKGDIAEGYSVSREKKESFPLTVTSAQKNPTAFYLCASSMTRSGNGYTFGSGTRLTVV.

The chain uses TRBV4-2 and TRBJ2-1; TRBD2 aligns across 7 bases. Germline V gives CDR1 LGHNA, CDR2 YNFKEQ. This CDR3 spans 15 amino acids. The trim removed 1 base at V and 6 bases at J, leaving 6 bases unmatched. The CDR3 DNA sequence: TGTGCCAGCAGCCAAGCGACTAGCTTCGTCAATGAGCAGTTCTTC. Translation: CASSQATSFVNEQFF.

This clone was recorded once. The rearrangement uses TRBV18 and TRBJ1-5; TRBD1 matches at 7 bases. CDR3 length equals 14 residues. Germline CDR1 and CDR2: KGHSH and LQKENI. V lost 0 bases to trimming and J lost 7 bases; unmatched junction nucleotides: 3. CDR3 amino acids: CASSPPDRPQPQHF. CDR3 DNA sequence: TGTGCCAGCTCACCACCGGACAGGCCCCAGCCCCAGCATTTT.

The chain is built from TRBV6-6 and TRBJ2-6; 8 positions match TRBD1. The CDR3 runs to 15 residues. Per germline, CDR1 MNHNY and CDR2 SVGAGI (reference sequence). Trimming removed 6 bases from V and 2 bases from J; junction bases left unmatched: 3. The CDR3 region has the DNA TGTGCCAGCAGCCTACAGGGGGCTGGGGCCAACGTCCTGACTTTC. Translation gives CASSLQGAGANVLTF.

V is TRBV7-3 and J is TRBJ2-1; D may be TRBD2 (6 bases). Germline CDR1 is SGHTA and CDR2 is FQGTGA. V dropped 5 bases and J dropped 7 bases, with 18 bases sitting between them. The CDR3 loop spans 15 amino acids. The CDR3 DNA reads TGTGCCAGCAGCCCGTTGGACGGGAGAGGGAATGAGCAGTTCTTC. Its translation: CASSPLDGRGNEQFF. The entire variable domain, with the rest obtained from reference TRBV7-3 and TRBJ2-1, is as follows: GAGVSQTPSNKVTEKGKYVELRCDPISGHTALYWYRQSLGQGPEFLIYFQGTGAADDSGLPNDRFFAVRPEGSVSTLKIQRTERGDSAVYLCASSPLDGRGNEQFFGPGTRLTVL.

V gene TRBV4-1 combines with J gene TRBJ1-5; D not resolved. The CDR3 length is 16 residues. V lost 1 base and J 0 bases, leaving 10 bases between the germline ends. Germline-derived CDR1 and CDR2 are MGHRA and YSYEKL. CDR3 sequence: CASSQVTGLSNQPQHF. Written as DNA, the CDR3 is TGCGCCAGCAGCCAAGTAACGGGTCTTAGCAATCAGCCCCAGCATTTT.

The chain uses TRBV3-1 (or the pseudogene TRBV3-2) and TRBJ1-4; no definite D call. CDR3 length: 12 amino acids. The germline V gene encodes CDR1 LGHDT and CDR2 YNNKEL (reference sequence). V lost 1 base and J 13 bases, leaving 10 bases between the germline ends. The CDR3 is CASSQGSVGLFF. Here the CDR3 DNA reads TGTGCCAGCAGCCAAGGAAGCGTAGGACTGTTTTTT.

This clone appeared once. Here the CDR3 DNA reads TGTGCCAGCTCAAACCAGGAGAACACTGAAGCTTTCTTT. Amino acid sequence: CASSNQENTEAFF. This sequence joins TRBV18 and TRBJ1-1, with D unresolved. The germline V gene has CDR1 KGHSH and CDR2 LQKENI. The CDR3 is made up of 13 amino acids. V lost 5 bases and J lost 1, with 8 bases in between.

J is TRBJ1-5 and V is TRBV12-3 or TRBV12-4; D remains unclear. V gave up 7 bases and J gave up 7 bases, with 11 bases separating them. The CDR3 is 12 residues long. Here the CDR3 DNA reads TGTGCCAGCACCATACTTAGCCAGCCCCAGCATTTT. Translating it yields CASTILSQPQHF.

This clone turned up a few times. The J gene is TRBJ1-1, the V gene TRBV5-1; no clear D gene. This CDR3 has 11 amino acids. Trimming cost V 6 bases and J 3 bases, with 6 bases left between them. Germline V gene data show CDR1 as SGHRS and CDR2 as YFSETQ. The CDR3 DNA reads as TGCGCCAGCATGGCGGACACTGAAGCTTTCTTT. Translated, it gives CASMADTEAFF.

This clone has a handful of counts. The rearrangement links TRBV5-6 to TRBJ2-2; 9 bases agree with TRBD1. The germline V gene has CDR1 SGHDT and CDR2 YYEEEE. The ends lost 5 bases at V and 5 bases at J; junction bases unmatched: 4. The CDR3 is 14 residues long. The CDR3 bases are TGTGCCAGCAGTAGGACAGGGGTGACCGGGGAGCTGTTTTTT. It is translated as CASSRTGVTGELFF. Full variable domain (remainder filled in from reference TRBV5-6 and TRBJ2-2): DAGVTQSPTHLIKTRGQQVTLRCSPKSGHDTVSWYQQALGQGPQFIFQYYEEEERQRGNFPDRFSGHQFPNYSSELNVNALLLGDSALYLCASSRTGVTGELFFGEGSRLTVL.

This clone has just one count. The V and J genes are TRBV7-2 and TRBJ1-5; unclear D gene. Trimming cost V 1 base and J 3 bases, with 7 bases left between them. Germline lookup yields CDR1 SGHTA and CDR2 FQGNSA. The CDR3 totals 14 residues. Here the CDR3 DNA reads TGTGCCAGCAGCTTAGGCGGTCCCAATCAGCCCCAGCATTTT. It translates to CASSLGGPNQPQHF.

This chain connects TRBV7-2 to TRBJ1-1; D remains unclear. This CDR3 has 14 amino acids. Trimming removed 4 bases at V and 4 bases at J, with 13 bases between. Germline CDR1 reads SGHTA; CDR2 reads FQGNSA. CDR3 nucleotides: TGTGCCAGCAGCTATTCGGGTTCCGCCACTGAAGCTTTCTTT. This codes for CASSYSGSATEAFF.

Here the CDR3 reads CASSPGGGARDQPQHF. In DNA form, the CDR3 reads TGTGCCAGCTCACCAGGCGGGGGCGCTAGGGATCAGCCCCAGCATTTT. This rearrangement joins TRBV18 to TRBJ1-5, with TRBD1 as a possible D gene (6 bases). V was cut by 2 bases and J by 5 bases, with 16 bases left in between. CDR1 is KGHSH and CDR2 is LQKENI in the germline V gene. The CDR3 loop spans 16 amino acids. Variable domain in full (rest from reference TRBV18 and TRBJ1-5): NAGVMQNPRHLVRRRGQEARLRCSPMKGHSHVYWYRQLPEEGLKFMVYLQKENIIDESGMPKERFSAEFPKEGPSILRIQQVVRGDSAAYFCASSPGGGARDQPQHFGDGTRLSIL.

The genes are TRBV30 and TRBJ1-2; D is unclear. Germline V gene data show CDR1 as GTSNPN and CDR2 as SVGIG (reference sequence). Trimming took 4 bases from V and 4 from J, leaving 13 bases between them. The CDR3 extends over 13 amino acids. The CDR3 protein is CAWKTGGGYGYTF. The CDR3 DNA is TGTGCCTGGAAGACTGGTGGCGGCTATGGCTACACCTTC. The full variable domain, its missing parts supplied by reference TRBV30 and TRBJ1-2, is SQTIHQWPATLVQPVGSPLSLECTVEGTSNPNLYWYRQAAGRGLQLLFYSVGIGQISSEVPQNLSASRPQDRQFILSSKKLLLSDSGFYLCAWKTGGGYGYTFGSGTRLTVV.

The genes are TRBV2 and TRBJ2-4; maybe TRBD1 (6 bases). Germline values: CDR1 SNHLY, CDR2 FYNNEI. V lost 6 bases and J 5 bases, leaving 17 bases between the germline ends. This CDR3 is built from 15 residues. DNA for the CDR3: TGTGCCAGCAGCAGAACCCCTTGGACAGAAAACATTCAGTACTTC. Translating it yields CASSRTPWTENIQYF.

This clone was found once. The rearrangement uses TRBV30 and TRBJ1-6; 9 bases are a match to TRBD1. Germline V lookup: CDR1 GTSNPN, CDR2 SVGIG (reference sequence). The CDR3 runs to 14 residues. Trimming took 2 bases from V and 10 from J; bases not matched to a gene: 6. As DNA, the CDR3 is TGTGCCTGGAGTAACAGGGGGCTCGGATCACCCCTCCACTTT. It specifies CAWSNRGLGSPLHF.

This chain joins TRBV7-2 and TRBJ2-3, with a possible D match to TRBD2 (5 bases). This CDR3 has 13 residues. Per germline, CDR1 SGHTA and CDR2 FQGNSA. CDR3 region: CAASGDRTDTQYF. The CDR3 DNA follows: TGTGCAGCCTCCGGGGATCGGACAGATACGCAGTATTTT.

J is TRBJ2-6 and V is TRBV5-4, with TRBD1 matching 8 bases. The CDR3 contains 16 residues. From germline, CDR1 is SGHNT and CDR2 YYREEE (reference sequence). V lost 6 bases to trimming and J lost 4 bases; unmatched junction nucleotides: 9. This CDR3 reads CASTPGGASGANVLTF. CDR3 DNA: TGTGCCAGCACCCCAGGGGGCGCTTCCGGGGCCAACGTCCTGACTTTC.

Judged by abundance, this clone is medium-sized (0.01 to 0.1%). The V and J genes are TRBV6-6 and TRBJ1-5, with TRBD1 identical over 9 bases. Trimming cost V 9 bases and J 3 bases; bases outside gene matches: 9. The CDR3 runs to 15 residues. Per germline, CDR1 MNHNY and CDR2 SVGAGI (reference sequence). As DNA, the CDR3 is TGTGCCAGTAACGCCGGGACAGGGCTCAATCAGCCCCAGCATTTT. This codes for CASNAGTGLNQPQHF.